This TCR beta chain originates from a study of long-term antiretroviral therapy in people with HIV. Study-wide findings and caveats: The repertoire was dominated at all time points by clones expanded before ART. HIV repertoires had narrower CDR3 length ranges than controls. Collection of the blood took place between the mid-2000s and the late 2010s. The ART regimens in use then may have been less effective than current ones.

The run of the v3.0 immunoSEQ assay was at survey level. Assay: immunoSEQ multiplex PCR; the TCRdb copy retains only in-frame clones and omits some. The data contain 20,000 to 25,000 clones, approximately 76% of them singletons. Comments on this clone: What it recognizes is unknown.

CDR3 size: 16 residues. CDR1 and CDR2 from the germline V gene are SGHNT and YYREEE (reference sequence). Unmatched junction bases numbered 9, after V lost 3 bases and J lost 2 bases. Treated in the United States were all of the participants with HIV. The chain is built from TRBV5-4 and TRBJ2-5, with TRBD2 matching over 8 bases. The sample here was unsorted PBMCs, taken 1.1 years before starting antiretroviral therapy. The receptor's source is a woman in her thirties or forties with HIV. CDR3 loop: CASSSYGAGGQETQYF. The DNA of the CDR3 is TGTGCCAGCAGCTCCTATGGGGCGGGGGGACAAGAGACCCAGTACTTC.